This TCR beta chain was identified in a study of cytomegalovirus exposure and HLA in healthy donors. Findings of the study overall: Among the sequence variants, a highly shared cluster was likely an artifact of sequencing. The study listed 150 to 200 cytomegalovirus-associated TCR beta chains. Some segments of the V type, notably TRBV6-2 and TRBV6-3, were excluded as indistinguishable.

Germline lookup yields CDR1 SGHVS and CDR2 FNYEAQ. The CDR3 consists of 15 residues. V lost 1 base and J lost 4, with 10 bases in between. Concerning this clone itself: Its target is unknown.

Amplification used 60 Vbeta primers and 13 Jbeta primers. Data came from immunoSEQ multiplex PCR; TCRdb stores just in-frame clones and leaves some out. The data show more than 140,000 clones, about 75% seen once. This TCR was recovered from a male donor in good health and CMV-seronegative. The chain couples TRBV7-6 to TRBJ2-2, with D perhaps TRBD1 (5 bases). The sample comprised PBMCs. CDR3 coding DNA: TGTGCCAGCAGCTTAGAGGCAGGGTCCACCGGGGAGCTGTTTTTT. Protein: CASSLEAGSTGELFF.